This is a list of T cell receptor beta chains from one sample in a study of cytomegalovirus exposure and HLA in healthy donors. Data came from immunoSEQ multiplex PCR; TCRdb stores just in-frame clones and leaves some out. The table has roughly 110,000 clones, around three quarters seen once. The source material was PBMCs. The receptors shown here come from a woman in her twenties or thirties in good health and CMV-seronegative. Both conserved end residues are part of each CDR3. The D gene is left open where the match is weak. Part of the rows lack a size; the others show once, few, many or a class for expanded clones.

v_call,j_call,d_call,clone_size,cdr3_nt,cdr3_aa
TRBV9,TRBJ1-2,-,-,TGTGCCAGCAGCGTAGATCTGGGGAGCTATGGCTACACCTTC,CASSVDLGSYGYTF
TRBV7-6,TRBJ2-3,TRBD2,-,TGTGCCAGCAGCGAAACTAGCGGGAGTTACTTTACAGATACGCAGTATTTT,CASSETSGSYFTDTQYF
TRBV6-1,TRBJ1-1,-,few,TGTGCCAGCAGTGAAAGGGGCAGGAGCTATGAAGCTTTCTTT,CASSERGRSYEAFF
TRBV5-1,TRBJ2-1,-,-,TGCGCCAGCAGCTTGGCGGGTGAAATGGACTACAATGAGCAGTTCTTC,CASSLAGEMDYNEQFF
TRBV7-3,TRBJ2-3,TRBD2,-,TGTGCCAGCAGCTTAAGGGGCGGGGGGCCGCCCACAGATACGCAGTATTTT,CASSLRGGGPPTDTQYF
TRBV4-3,TRBJ1-5,-,-,TGCGCCAGCAGCCAAGATTACGGCAGGGATCAGCCCCAGCATTTT,CASSQDYGRDQPQHF
TRBV29-1,TRBJ1-3,-,-,TGCAGCGTTGAAGGGGGGGAAAGAAACACCATATATTTT,CSVEGGERNTIYF
TRBV20-1,TRBJ2-1,-,-,TGCAGTGCCACTCCGAGTGGTGAGCAGTTCTTC,CSATPSGEQFF
TRBV9,TRBJ2-3,-,-,TGTGCCAGCAGCACCCGACTAACTAGCACAGATACGCAGTATTTT,CASSTRLTSTDTQYF
TRBV23-1,TRBJ1-1,-,-,TGCGCCAGCAGTAAACGACAGAACACTGAAGCTTTCTTT,CASSKRQNTEAFF
TRBV29-1,TRBJ2-1,TRBD1,once,TGCAGCGTTGACACAGGGGGTAGCGACAATGAGCAGTTCTTC,CSVDTGGSDNEQFF
TRBV6-5,TRBJ1-1,-,-,TGTGCCAGCAGCCTCGTCCGCAGGGACACTGAAGCTTTCTTT,CASSLVRRDTEAFF
TRBV2,TRBJ1-3,TRBD1,-,TGTGCCAGCAGTGACCACAGGGGCTCTGGAAACACCATATATTTT,CASSDHRGSGNTIYF
TRBV7-9,TRBJ1-1,-,-,TGTGCCAGCAGGTCCCAGGGCATGAACACTGAAGCTTTCTTT,CASRSQGMNTEAFF
TRBV30,TRBJ1-3,TRBD1,-,TGTGCCTGGAGCCAAGATCCAGAAGACAGGGACCTTGCTGGAAACACCATATATTTT,CAWSQDPEDRDLAGNTIYF
TRBV5-1,TRBJ1-1,TRBD1,-,TGCGCCAGCGAAACAGGGGGGGGAACTGAAGCTTTCTTT,CASETGGGTEAFF
TRBV2,TRBJ1-2,TRBD1,few,TGTGCCGGGAAGGACAGGGAAGTCCATGGCTACACCTTC,CAGKDREVHGYTF
TRBV5-8,TRBJ2-7,-,-,TGTGCCAGCAGGATCCCACAGGGCGTCCTCTCCTACGAGCAGTACTTC,CASRIPQGVLSYEQYF
TRBV2,TRBJ1-5,-,-,TGTGCCAGCAGGGACGGGGGGCAGCCCCAGCATTTT,CASRDGGQPQHF
TRBV5-1,TRBJ1-1,-,-,TGCGCCAGCAGCTTGGGGACAGCCAACACTGAAGCTTTCTTT,CASSLGTANTEAFF
TRBV15,TRBJ1-2,TRBD1,-,TGTGCCACCAGCAGAGAAACAGGGGGCTATGGCTACACCTTC,CATSRETGGYGYTF
TRBV10-3,TRBJ2-2,TRBD2,-,TGTGCCATCAGGCTACAACGACTAGCGGGTCCCGGGGAGCTGTTTTTT,CAIRLQRLAGPGELFF
TRBV7-2,TRBJ2-5,TRBD1,few,TGTGCCAGCAGCCACAGGGGGGCAGAGACCCAGTACTTC,CASSHRGAETQYF
TRBV11-2,TRBJ2-2,TRBD2,few,TGTGCCAGCAGCCCAGTAGGACTAGCGGGAGACACCGGGGAGCTGTTTTTT,CASSPVGLAGDTGELFF
TRBV27,TRBJ1-5,-,few,TGTGCCAGCAGCCCGGACAGAAGCAATCAGCCCCAGCATTTT,CASSPDRSNQPQHF
TRBV5-1,TRBJ1-1,-,few,TGCGCCAGCAGCCCGGGGGACGGAAACACTGAAGCTTTCTTT,CASSPGDGNTEAFF
TRBV18,TRBJ2-7,TRBD1,-,TGTGCCAGCTCACCAGGGACAGTGCAAGACGAGCAGTACTTC,CASSPGTVQDEQYF
TRBV5-1,TRBJ1-1,-,-,TGCGCCAGCAGCGTCACGGGGAACACTGAAGCTTTCTTT,CASSVTGNTEAFF
TRBV2,TRBJ1-2,-,few,TGTGCCAGCAGTGTCCAAACTTGGGGCTACACCTTC,CASSVQTWGYTF
TRBV7-8,TRBJ1-2,TRBD1,-,TGTGCCAGCAGCCCGGGACAGGGCTATGGCTACACCTTC,CASSPGQGYGYTF
TRBV28,TRBJ1-1,TRBD1,-,TGTGCCAGCATTTCGGGACAGGGAGGCCCTGAAGCTTTCTTT,CASISGQGGPEAFF
TRBV5-1,TRBJ2-5,TRBD1,few,TGCGCCAGCAGCTTCCTCGGGACAGGGGGCTCAGAGACCCAGTACTTC,CASSFLGTGGSETQYF
TRBV5-1,TRBJ2-1,TRBD2,few,TGCGCCAGCAGCTGGGGGGGTCCAGACCAGTTCTTC,CASSWGGPDQFF
TRBV5-4,TRBJ2-3,TRBD1,-,TGTGCCAGCAGCTGGGGGACAGCCACAGATACGCAGTATTTT,CASSWGTATDTQYF
TRBV7-2,TRBJ1-2,-,-,TGTGCCGGCGAGAGGGAATATGGCTACACCTTC,CAGEREYGYTF
TRBV4-2,TRBJ2-7,TRBD2,-,TGTGCCAGCAGCCAAGATTGGCTAGCGGAGAGCTCCTACGAGCAGTACTTC,CASSQDWLAESSYEQYF
TRBV6-5,TRBJ2-6,-,-,TGTGCCAGCAGCCCTAACTCTGGGGCCAACGTCCTGACTTTC,CASSPNSGANVLTF
TRBV4-1,TRBJ2-7,-,-,TGCGCCAGCAGCCAAGGGCTAGACCACGAGCAGTACTTC,CASSQGLDHEQYF
TRBV7-9,TRBJ2-7,TRBD1,-,TGTGCCAGCAGCCGAGACAGGGGGTCCCACGAGCAGTACTTC,CASSRDRGSHEQYF
TRBV27,TRBJ1-4,-,-,TGTGCCAGCAGTCTGCAGGGGTTTGGGGAAAAACTGTTTTTT,CASSLQGFGEKLFF
TRBV12-5,TRBJ2-7,TRBD1,-,TGTGCTAGTGGTTTGGTCCAGGGGGAAGCCTACGAGCAGTACTTC,CASGLVQGEAYEQYF
TRBV15,TRBJ1-2,-,-,TGTGCCACCAGCAGAGATCGGCACAGGTCTAGCTATGGCTACACCTTC,CATSRDRHRSSYGYTF
TRBV7-9,TRBJ2-2,-,-,TGTGCCAGCACCCCTGACAAGGGGGTCTCGAACACCGGGGAGCTGTTTTTT,CASTPDKGVSNTGELFF
TRBV4-1,TRBJ2-1,TRBD2,-,TGCGCCAGCAGCCAAGATAGCGGGAGGGACAATGAGCAGTTCTTC,CASSQDSGRDNEQFF
TRBV5-4,TRBJ1-1,TRBD1,few,TGTGCCAGCAAAGGACAGGGGAAGACTGAAGCTTTCTTT,CASKGQGKTEAFF
TRBV7-8,TRBJ2-5,TRBD2,-,TGTGCCAGCAGCCCCAGGATAGCGGGGGGCCAAGAGACCCAGTACTTC,CASSPRIAGGQETQYF
TRBV20-1,TRBJ1-1,-,-,TGCAGTGCCCCTGAGAGGACTGAAGCTTTCTTT,CSAPERTEAFF
TRBV7-2,TRBJ1-2,TRBD1,-,TGTGCCAGCAGCCCTGCGGGGACAGACAACTATGGCTACACCTTC,CASSPAGTDNYGYTF
TRBV6-1,TRBJ1-1,-,once,TGTGCCAGCAGTCCCCGGTTACGTGAAGCTTTCTTT,CASSPRLREAFF
TRBV7-2,TRBJ2-7,-,once,TGTGCCAGCAGCTTTCCTCACGGGGGACCCTACGAGCAGTACTTC,CASSFPHGGPYEQYF
TRBV6-5,TRBJ1-6,-,-,TGTGCCAGCAGTTACCGGACCGGGGATTCACCCCTCCACTTT,CASSYRTGDSPLHF
TRBV18,TRBJ2-7,-,-,TGTGCCACTAAGCAGGGGTCCTTCTACGAGCAGTACTTC,CATKQGSFYEQYF
TRBV29-1,TRBJ2-5,TRBD1,-,TGCAGCGTCGGGACAGGGGGCGAGACCCAGTACTTC,CSVGTGGETQYF
TRBV5-1,TRBJ1-1,-,-,TGCGCCAGCAGCTTGTTGGGCCCGAACACTGAAGCTTTCTTT,CASSLLGPNTEAFF
TRBV7-3,TRBJ2-1,TRBD1,-,TGTGCCAGCAGCTTAATCCAGGGGGCCCGTTATGAGCAGTTCTTC,CASSLIQGARYEQFF